This entry lists 11 T cell receptor beta chains sequenced from one sample in a study of blood T cell repertoires in COVID-19. The repertoire was sequenced with immunoSEQ multiplex PCR; TCRdb's copy has only in-frame clones and lacks some. Of 240,000 or so clones in the sample, approximately 86% were seen once. Sequencing input: peripheral blood. Source of these receptors: a woman aged 25 to 39 who had recovered from COVID-19.

The J gene is TRBJ2-7, the V gene TRBV5-5; a possible D gene is TRBD2 (8 bases). This CDR3 spans 18 amino acids. Germline assignment: CDR1 SGHKS and CDR2 YYEKEE (reference sequence). The V gene lost 3 bases and the J gene lost 7 bases, with 29 bases spanning the gap. For the CDR3, the DNA is TGTGCCAGCAGCTGGCCGCTCCGGGGAGGGGGCCCTAGCGGGGAGCAGTACTTC. Residues: CASSWPLRGGGPSGEQYF.

The chain is built from TRBV4-1 and TRBJ2-7; 9 positions agree with TRBD1. The ends lost 6 bases at V and 2 bases at J; junction bases unmatched: 8. The CDR3 runs to 15 residues. The germline CDR1 and CDR2 sequences are MGHRA and YSYEKL. The CDR3 DNA reads as TGCGCCAGCAGTTACAGGGGGGACAGGGCCTACGAGCAGTACTTC. It codes for CASSYRGDRAYEQYF.

The DNA of the CDR3 is TGTGCCAGCAGTTACTCCCGGGACAGAAGATCACCCCTCCACTTT. Translating gives CASSYSRDRRSPLHF. The chain uses TRBV6-5 and TRBJ1-6, with 7 bases lining up with TRBD1. The germline gives CDR1 MNHEY, CDR2 SVGAGI. The V and J ends lost 0 bases and 10 bases, in that order; junction bases with no gene match: 6. CDR3 size: 15 residues.

The chain recombines TRBV19 with TRBJ2-7, with 11 bases matching TRBD1. This CDR3 comprises 17 residues. The trim removed 0 bases at V and 2 bases at J, leaving 6 bases unmatched. Germline V gene lookup returns CDR1 LNHDA and CDR2 SQIVND (reference sequence). CDR3 sequence: CASSIDFAGQGAYEQYF. Here the CDR3 DNA reads TGTGCCAGTAGTATAGATTTCGCGGGACAGGGGGCCTACGAGCAGTACTTC.

The gene calls are TRBV10-3 and TRBJ2-7, with 10 bases that match TRBD1. The CDR3 totals 15 residues. Losses at the gene ends were 6 bases for V and 0 bases for J; bases not matched to a gene: 5. CDR1 and CDR2 (germline): ENHRY, SYGVKD. The CDR3: CAIRRDRGSSYEQYF. The CDR3 bases are TGTGCCATCAGGAGGGACAGGGGTTCCTCCTACGAGCAGTACTTC.

The gene calls are TRBV7-6 and TRBJ2-2; tentative D call: TRBD1 (5 bases). V gave up 1 base and J gave up 1 base, with 7 bases separating them. The CDR3 runs 15 residues. CDR1 and CDR2 from the germline V gene are SGHVS and FNYEAQ. In DNA, the CDR3 is TGTGCCAGCAGCTTAGGTCAGGGGAACACCGGGGAGCTGTTTTTT. Protein sequence: CASSLGQGNTGELFF. Variable domain in full (rest from reference TRBV7-6 and TRBJ2-2): GAGVSQSPRYKVTKRGQDVALRCDPISGHVSLYWYRQALGQGPEFLTYFNYEAQQDKSGLPNDRFSAERPEGSISTLTIQRTEQRDSAMYRCASSLGQGNTGELFFGEGSRLTVL.

V is TRBV24-1 and J is TRBJ2-1; possible D gene TRBD2, 6 bases. The V end lost 4 bases, the J end lost 8 bases, and 11 bases lay between the germline ends. Germline V gives CDR1 KGHDR, CDR2 SFDVKD. CDR3 length: 13 amino acids. CDR3 in amino acids: CATSDGGVDEQFF. Written as DNA, the CDR3 is TGTGCCACCAGTGACGGAGGGGTTGATGAGCAGTTCTTC.

The CDR3 protein is CASSLGVALNTEAFF. CDR3 bases: TGTGCCAGCAGCTTAGGTGTGGCCCTGAACACTGAAGCTTTCTTT. The chain carries TRBV7-6 and TRBJ1-1; D is undetermined. Trimming shortened V by 1 base and J by 0 bases, and 9 bases separated the two germline ends. The CDR3 is 15 amino acids. Germline CDR1 reads SGHVS; CDR2 reads FNYEAQ.

In DNA, the CDR3 is TGTGCCATCAGCGCCGGGACAGGGGCACCCGGGGAGCTGTTTTTT. This codes for CAISAGTGAPGELFF. The chain carries TRBV10-3 and TRBJ2-2, with 10 bases fitting TRBD1. V shed 6 bases and J 6 bases; nucleotides not matched to a gene: 7. Germline V CDR1 and CDR2: ENHRY, SYGVKD. The CDR3 is 15 amino acids.

The rearrangement links TRBV29-1 to TRBJ1-1; 7 bases are shared with TRBD1. CDR1 is SQVTM and CDR2 is ANQGSEA in the germline V gene. CDR3 size: 13 residues. Trimming cost V 2 bases and J 1 base; bases outside gene matches: 1. The CDR3 reads CSVERGRNTEAFF. CDR3 in DNA: TGCAGCGTTGAAAGGGGGCGGAACACTGAAGCTTTCTTT.

The chain links TRBV18 to TRBJ2-7; TRBD1 is a possible D gene (5 bases). This CDR3 is built from 15 residues. V was cut by 3 bases and J by 0 bases, with 12 bases left in between. From germline, CDR1 is KGHSH and CDR2 LQKENI. The CDR3 protein is CASSPVGQGSYEQYF. CDR3 nucleotide sequence: TGTGCCAGCTCACCTGTAGGGCAGGGCTCCTACGAGCAGTACTTC.